The T cell receptor beta chain under discussion was sequenced for a study of Ad26.COV2.S vaccination and SARS-CoV-2 variants. Generated by immunoSEQ multiplex PCR, the TCRdb table keeps only in-frame clones and is missing some. The sample shows around 320,000 clones, around 87% of them seen only once. Noted treatment: roughly 20 received Ad26.COV2.S at low or high dose, single or two shots; 5 received placebo; per-sample allocation not given. Samples came from day 63 after the first vaccine or placebo injection. The V segment lost 8 bases and the J segment 6 bases; nucleotides outside the gene matches: 6. The germline V gene encodes CDR1 SEHNR and CDR2 FQNEAQ (reference sequence). CDR3 length equals 15 residues.

The material sequenced was peripheral blood, taken in a trial of Ad26.COV2.S vaccine versus placebo. The source is a person between 18 and 65 years old who received the Ad26.COV2.S COVID-19 vaccine or a placebo. The chain joins TRBV7-9 to TRBJ2-3; 15 bases match TRBD2. CDR3 sequence (DNA): TGTGCCAGCCGGACTAGCGGGGGGGCCCGGGATACGCAGTATTTT. The encoded protein is CASRTSGGARDTQYF.